This T cell receptor beta chain is drawn from a study of graft-versus-host responses after intestinal transplantation. This CDR3 region has 15 residues. V was shortened by 3 bases and J by 2 bases, with 12 bases between the two germline ends. The V gene's germline CDR1 is SGDLS and CDR2 YYNGEE. This table comes from immunoSEQ multiplex PCR, and its TCRdb copy is limited to in-frame clones, with some not included. The sample consists of about 54,000 clones, about 90% of them appearing once. The chain carries TRBV9 and TRBJ1-5, with D possibly matching TRBD1 (6 bases). The specimen comprised PBMCs, sampled 650 to 680 days after intestinal transplant. This TCR was sampled from a human patient who received an intestinal transplant, so some T cells may come from the graft donor. CDR3 in amino acids: CASSAGDTGNQPQHF. The CDR3 DNA reads as TGTGCCAGCAGCGCGGGGGACACAGGCAATCAGCCCCAGCATTTT. The full variable domain, with the rest looked up from reference TRBV9 and TRBJ1-5, is DSGVTQTPKHLITATGQRVTLRCSPRSGDLSVYWYQQSLDQGLQFLIQYYNGEERAKGNILERFSAQQFPDLHSELNLSSLELGDSALYFCASSAGDTGNQPQHFGDGTRLSIL.